A single T cell receptor beta chain is shown here with its context. Its matching antigen is unknown. RNA served as the template for amplifying TCR beta CDR3 regions. HTBI primers were used in a first-round RT-PCR, which preceded a second-round multiplex PCR. A single record per CDR3 protein comes from TCRdb applying MiXCR to the multiplex PCR reads. Of 400,000 to 450,000 distinct CDR3 sequences in the sample, roughly 20% were seen once. The authors used Ficoll-Paque density gradient centrifugation to separate PBMCs. The input was approximately 9.3 ml of fresh peripheral blood. The sample is drawn from a study of Graves' ophthalmopathy and Graves' hyperthyroidism. The study, taken as a whole, reports: Most thyroid clonotypes with frequency above 0.001 were detected in blood too.

The source of this sequence is a woman between 18 and 29 years old with stable Graves' hyperthyroidism. Material for sequencing was peripheral blood.

The CDR3 nucleotides read TGTGCCAGCAGTCGCCTCAGGGCTGGGCAGTACTTC. This translates into CASSRLRAGQYF. The chain combines TRBV28 with TRBJ2-7; possibly TRBD1 for D (5 bases). The ends were cut back, 5 bases at V and 9 bases at J, with 14 bases in the middle. The CDR3 spans 12 residues. Germline V lookup: CDR1 MDHEN, CDR2 SYDVKM.